This passage covers 2 T cell receptor beta chains from one sample sequenced in a study of blood T cell repertoires in COVID-19. Here immunoSEQ multiplex PCR was the method, and the copy in TCRdb shows in-frame clones only, minus some. The sample contains roughly 190,000 clones, around 82% of which appear only once. The sample consisted of peripheral blood. The receptor set was obtained from a human donor with acute or convalescent COVID-19. The donor label of this sample is uncertain.

The chain joins TRBV5-6 to TRBJ2-6; D might be TRBD1 (6 bases). The CDR3 spans 15 residues. Trimming stripped 3 bases from V and 4 bases from J, with 11 bases between. In germline, CDR1 is SGHDT, CDR2 YYEEEE. Here the CDR3 reads CASSSDRTGANVLTF. The DNA for the CDR3 is TGTGCCAGCAGCTCCGACAGGACCGGGGCCAACGTCCTGACTTTC.

The chain joins TRBV5-4 to TRBJ2-1; 14 bases line up with TRBD2. With V trimmed by 3 bases and J by 0 bases, 11 bases remained unmatched. The CDR3 contains 20 residues. Germline V gives CDR1 SGHNT, CDR2 YYREEE (reference sequence). DNA of the CDR3: TGTGCCAGCAGCTCTCCATCGGGACTAGCGGGAGAAGGCTCCTACAATGAGCAGTTCTTC. Its protein product is CASSSPSGLAGEGSYNEQFF.